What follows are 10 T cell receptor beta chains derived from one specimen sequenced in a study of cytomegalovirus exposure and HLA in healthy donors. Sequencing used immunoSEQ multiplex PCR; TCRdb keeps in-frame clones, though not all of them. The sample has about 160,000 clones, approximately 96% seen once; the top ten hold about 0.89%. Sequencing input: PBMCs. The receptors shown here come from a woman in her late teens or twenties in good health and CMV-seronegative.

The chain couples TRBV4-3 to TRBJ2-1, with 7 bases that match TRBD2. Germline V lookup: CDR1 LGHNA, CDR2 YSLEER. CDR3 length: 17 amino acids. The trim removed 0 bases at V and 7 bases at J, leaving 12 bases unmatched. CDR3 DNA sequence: TGCGCCAGCAGCCAAGAGTGGTTTGGGACTACATCGAATGAGCAGTTCTTC. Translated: CASSQEWFGTTSNEQFF.

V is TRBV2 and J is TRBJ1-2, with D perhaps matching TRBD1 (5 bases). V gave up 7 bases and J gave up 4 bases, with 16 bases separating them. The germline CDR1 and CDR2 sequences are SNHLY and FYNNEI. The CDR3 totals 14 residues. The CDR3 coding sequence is TGTGCCAGCATCAGCCAGGGCGTTGGCTATGGCTACACCTTC. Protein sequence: CASISQGVGYGYTF. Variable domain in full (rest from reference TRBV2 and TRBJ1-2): EPEVTQTPSHQVTQMGQEVILRCVPISNHLYFYWYRQILGQKVEFLVSFYNNEISEKSEIFDDQFSVERPDGSNFTLKIRSTKLEDSAMYFCASISQGVGYGYTFGSGTRLTVV.

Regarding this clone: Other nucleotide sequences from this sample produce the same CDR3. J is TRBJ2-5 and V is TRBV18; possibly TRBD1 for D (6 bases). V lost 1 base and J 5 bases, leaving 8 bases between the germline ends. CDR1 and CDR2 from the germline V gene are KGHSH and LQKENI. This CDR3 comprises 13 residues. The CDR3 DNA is TGTGCCAGCTCACCACGAACAGGGGAGACCCAGTACTTC. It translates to CASSPRTGETQYF.

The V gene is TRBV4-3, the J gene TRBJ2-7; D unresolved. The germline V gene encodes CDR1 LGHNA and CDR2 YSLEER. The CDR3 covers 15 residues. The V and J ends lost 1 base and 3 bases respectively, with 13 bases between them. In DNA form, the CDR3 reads TGCGCCAGCAGCCAAGTAGGCAGGAATGACTACGAGCAGTACTTC. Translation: CASSQVGRNDYEQYF.

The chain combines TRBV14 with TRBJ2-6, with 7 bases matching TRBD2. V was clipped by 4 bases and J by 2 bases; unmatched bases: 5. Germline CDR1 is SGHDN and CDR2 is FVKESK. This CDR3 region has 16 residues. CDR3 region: CASSRMRGTGANVLTF. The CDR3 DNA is TGTGCCAGCAGCCGAATGCGGGGGACTGGGGCCAACGTCCTGACTTTC.

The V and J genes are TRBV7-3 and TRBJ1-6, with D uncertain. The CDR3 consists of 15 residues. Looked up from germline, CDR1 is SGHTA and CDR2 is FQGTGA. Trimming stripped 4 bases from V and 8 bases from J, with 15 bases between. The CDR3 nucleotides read TGTGCCAGCAGCTCCTACCCGGCCCAGGATTCACCCCTCCACTTT. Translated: CASSSYPAQDSPLHF.

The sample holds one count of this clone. The CDR3 DNA reads TGCGCCAGCAGCCAAGATCTATCGGCGAGCGGGGGGGCAGATGAGCAGTTCTTC. This sequence encodes CASSQDLSASGGADEQFF. The rearrangement links TRBV4-3 to TRBJ2-1, with 10 nucleotides matching TRBD2. Germline trimming cut 0 bases from V and 8 bases from J; bases unmatched to any gene: 13. The germline V gene has CDR1 LGHNA and CDR2 YSLEER. The CDR3 covers 18 residues.

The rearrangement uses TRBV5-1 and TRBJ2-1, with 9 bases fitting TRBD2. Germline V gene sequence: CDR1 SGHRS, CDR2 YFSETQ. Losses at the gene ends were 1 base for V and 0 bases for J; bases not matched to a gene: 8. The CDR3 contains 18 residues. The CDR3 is CASSLFPLAGNSYNEQFF. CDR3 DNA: TGCGCCAGCAGCTTGTTTCCACTAGCGGGCAACTCCTACAATGAGCAGTTCTTC.

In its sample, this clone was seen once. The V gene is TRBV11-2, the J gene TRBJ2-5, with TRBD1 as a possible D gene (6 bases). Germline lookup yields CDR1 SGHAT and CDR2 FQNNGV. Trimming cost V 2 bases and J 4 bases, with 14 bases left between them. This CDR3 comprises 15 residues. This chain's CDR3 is CASSLQGQRRETQYF. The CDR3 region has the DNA TGTGCCAGCAGCTTACAGGGGCAGAGGAGAGAGACCCAGTACTTC.

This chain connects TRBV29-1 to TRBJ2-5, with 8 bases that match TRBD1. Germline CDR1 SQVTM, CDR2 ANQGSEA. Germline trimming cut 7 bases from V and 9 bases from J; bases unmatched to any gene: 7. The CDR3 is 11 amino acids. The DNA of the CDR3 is TGCAGCGGTCAGGGGGCTGGGGCCCAGTACTTC. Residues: CSGQGAGAQYF.